This TCR beta chain was sequenced for a study of shared clonotypes between healthy human individuals (dated by TCRdb to about 2020). Broadly, across the study: The cohort comprised a couple of women and a few men aged 18 to 49 years. For each donor, CD4 naive and CD4 memory were each run on three plates, CD8 naive on two plates, and CD8 memory on one plate. Blood TCR repertoires of a handful of healthy adults were deeply sequenced to estimate repertoire size and the extent of clonotype sharing between individuals. To increase sequencing depth and limit assay-specific biases, TCR repertoire library preparation and sequencing were carried out by different laboratories using diverse techniques. Leukapheresis yielded between about 0.85 and 10 billion PBMCs per donor. The investigation overall reported the following: Because the study included only a small number of donors, the genetic and exposure-history diversity represented was limited. Estimated clonotype richness was generally larger for naive than for memory subsets. Clonotypes shared by all four sorted-subset donors showed higher generation probabilities than non-shared clonotypes. Rarefaction of sorted-subset datasets indicated incomplete sequencing despite the large sequencing depth. Sampling was restricted to blood, and TCR repertoires in tissue are likely to differ from TCR repertoires in blood. Pairwise subsampling led to the expectation that sequencing depth would affect the degree of clonotype sharing among donors. When a handful of donors were compared, the shared fraction of clonotypes was about 5.2% for naive CD4, about 4% for naive CD8, 2.3% for memory CD4, and roughly 0.4% for memory CD8.

Based on the germline V gene, the CDR1 and CDR2 sequences are SGHAT and FQNNGV. The CDR3 runs 18 amino acids, cysteine and phenylalanine included. Just CDR3 DNA is preserved here, 54 bases in frame from base 1. V is cut back by 7 bases and J by 0 bases, with 16 bases in the junction unmatched. Donors were healthy HIV-negative adults with no recently reported acute infections or vaccinations. Only Caucasian adults living in Nashville, Tennessee, USA were represented among the donors. CD4+ T cells were enriched through magnetic negative selection, after which naive cells were positively selected on CD45RA and the remaining negative fraction served as the memory subset. Blood was collected by leukapheresis, and PBMCs were isolated by Ficoll-Histopaque density gradient centrifugation and then cryopreserved in liquid nitrogen vapor phase. Purity and quantity of every magnetically sorted T cell population were checked by analytical flow cytometry. Genomic DNA was isolated from every sorted fraction and measured by UV absorbance on a Nanodrop 2000c.

Comment on this clone: This clone's antigen is unknown. The input lacks base qualities; no much larger clone sits a single base away.

Using the deep immunoSEQ assay, TCR CDR3 regions were amplified from genomic DNA by multiplex PCR. Genomic DNA extracted from each cell subset was distributed evenly over all wells of several immunoSEQ 96-well plates, and each plate served as one replicate. For sorted subsets, each replicate PCR was loaded with roughly 200 ng genomic DNA, equivalent to roughly 30,000 T cell genomes. Purified libraries were quantified with a Qubit 3.0 fluorometer, sized on a Bioanalyzer 2100, and re-quantified with the KAPA Library Quantification kit. Every immunoSEQ 96-well plate was sequenced on a separate single-read 150-cycle Illumina NextSeq 550 flow cell. As for the original processing: Because the immunoSEQ output included only junctional sequences and no quality scores, the filtering could not be the same as the filtering used for full-length reads. To assign V/J genes and CDR3, sequences were annotated against IMGT germline references using PyIR, a Python wrapper for IgBLAST v1.9. Reads with weak V/J assignments (E-value above 1e-6), missing CDR3, stop codons, out-of-frame junctions, or ambiguous translated residues were removed. V3J clonotypes were defined by identical inferred V gene, J gene, and CDR3 amino acid sequence. The percentage overlap between two repertoires was calculated by dividing the number of shared unique clonotypes by the size of the smaller repertoire. Three approaches were used to assess repertoire richness: RTK rarefaction, the Chao1 estimator, and Recon v2.1 estimates of unobserved clonotypes. For all TCRbeta clonotypes obtained by the gDNA method from several donors, generation probabilities were computed with OLGA. Sourced from immuneACCESS, this table was stored by TCRdb with only in-frame sequences that have V and J called. A share of the clones is absent; for the studies checked, an unresolved V gene accounts for under half, and the remainder has no known explanation. The V and J calls and clone size come from that table; D and trimming were worked out from the DNA. A total of approximately 1.1 million clones appear in this sample, 75% to 80% of them only once. The top ten clonotypes cover approximately 0.5% of the sample.

The rearranged chain carries TRBV11-2 and TRBJ1-1, with TRBD1 matching 8 junction bases. Sequenced sample: memory CD4+ T cells from PBMCs. Per the publication, the cell subset or site label means: CD45RA-negative fraction. This receptor was obtained from a man younger than 35 in good health. Some clones in this sample may be carry-over from other donors' samples. The CDR3 amino acid sequence is: CASTPIGDRTFMNTEAFF. The nucleotides are TGTGCCAGCACCCCAATTGGGGACAGGACTTTTATGAACACTGAAGCTTTCTTT.